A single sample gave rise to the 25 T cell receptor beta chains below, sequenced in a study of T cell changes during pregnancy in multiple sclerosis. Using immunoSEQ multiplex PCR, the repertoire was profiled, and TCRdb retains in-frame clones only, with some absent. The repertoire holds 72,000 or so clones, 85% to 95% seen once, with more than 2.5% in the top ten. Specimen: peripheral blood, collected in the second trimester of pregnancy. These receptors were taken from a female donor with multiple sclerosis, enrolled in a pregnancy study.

The CDR3 DNA follows: TGTGCCAGCAGTCTGGTTAGGGGGACAGGCAGTAGGAACACTGAAGCTTTCTTT. Its protein product is CASSLVRGTGSRNTEAFF. The chain carries TRBV2 and TRBJ1-1; 8 positions agree with TRBD1. The junction had 15 bases not matched to a gene; V was cut back by 5 bases and J by 1 base. The CDR3 has 18 amino acids. From germline, CDR1 is SNHLY and CDR2 FYNNEI.

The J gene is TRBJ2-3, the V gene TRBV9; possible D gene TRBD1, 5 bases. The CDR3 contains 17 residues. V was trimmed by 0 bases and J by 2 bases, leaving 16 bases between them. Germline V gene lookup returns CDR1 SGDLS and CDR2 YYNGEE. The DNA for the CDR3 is TGTGCCAGCAGCGTAGGGCAGGGTTTGGACCTCACAGATACGCAGTATTTT. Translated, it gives CASSVGQGLDLTDTQYF.

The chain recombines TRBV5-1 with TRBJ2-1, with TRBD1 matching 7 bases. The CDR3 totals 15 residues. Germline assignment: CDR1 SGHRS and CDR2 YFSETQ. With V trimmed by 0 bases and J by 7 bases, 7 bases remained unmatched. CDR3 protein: CASSLAGQEINEQFF. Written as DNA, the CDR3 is TGCGCCAGCAGCTTGGCTGGACAGGAGATAAATGAGCAGTTCTTC.

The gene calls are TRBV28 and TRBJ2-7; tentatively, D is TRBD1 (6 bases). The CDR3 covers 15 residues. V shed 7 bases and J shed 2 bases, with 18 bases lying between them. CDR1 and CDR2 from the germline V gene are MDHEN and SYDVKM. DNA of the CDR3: TGTGCCAGCATGAACAGGGCCGGGGAACCCTACGAGCAGTACTTC. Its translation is CASMNRAGEPYEQYF. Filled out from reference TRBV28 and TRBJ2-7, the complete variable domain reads DVKVTQSSRYLVKRTGEKVFLECVQDMDHENMFWYRQDPGLGLRLIYFSYDVKMKEKGDIPEGYSVSREKKERFSLILESASTNQTSMYLCASMNRAGEPYEQYFGPGTRLTVT.

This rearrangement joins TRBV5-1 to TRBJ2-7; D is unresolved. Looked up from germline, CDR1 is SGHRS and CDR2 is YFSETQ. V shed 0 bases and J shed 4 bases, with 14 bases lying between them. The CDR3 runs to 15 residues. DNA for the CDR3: TGCGCCAGCAGCTTGGCCGCCGGAGATCTTTACGAGCAGTACTTC. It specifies CASSLAAGDLYEQYF.

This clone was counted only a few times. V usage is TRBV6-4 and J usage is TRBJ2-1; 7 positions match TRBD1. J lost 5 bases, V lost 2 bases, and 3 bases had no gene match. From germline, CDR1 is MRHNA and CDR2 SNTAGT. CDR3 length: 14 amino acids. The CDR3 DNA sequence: TGTGCCAGCAGTGACGGGACAGACAACAATGAGCAGTTCTTC. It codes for CASSDGTDNNEQFF.

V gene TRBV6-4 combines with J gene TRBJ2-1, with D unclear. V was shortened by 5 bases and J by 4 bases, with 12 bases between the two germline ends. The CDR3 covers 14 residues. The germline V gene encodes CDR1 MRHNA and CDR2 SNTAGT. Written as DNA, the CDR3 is TGTGCCAGCAGTCCCTCTAGTGAATACAATGAGCAGTTCTTC. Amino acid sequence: CASSPSSEYNEQFF.

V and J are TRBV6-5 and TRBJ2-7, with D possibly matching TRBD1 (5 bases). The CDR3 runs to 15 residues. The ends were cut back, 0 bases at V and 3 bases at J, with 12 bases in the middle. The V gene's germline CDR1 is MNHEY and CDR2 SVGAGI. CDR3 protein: CASSYSSTVSYEQYF. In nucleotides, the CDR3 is TGTGCCAGCAGTTACTCTTCGACAGTGAGCTACGAGCAGTACTTC.

CDR3 sequence reads: CASSLGDQPQHF. The CDR3 bases are TGTGCCAGCAGCTTAGGGGATCAGCCCCAGCATTTT. The rearrangement links TRBV5-6 to TRBJ1-5, with D possibly being TRBD1 (5 bases). Trimming took off 2 bases at V and 5 bases at J, with 5 bases between the two ends. Germline values: CDR1 SGHDT, CDR2 YYEEEE. The CDR3 length is 12 residues.

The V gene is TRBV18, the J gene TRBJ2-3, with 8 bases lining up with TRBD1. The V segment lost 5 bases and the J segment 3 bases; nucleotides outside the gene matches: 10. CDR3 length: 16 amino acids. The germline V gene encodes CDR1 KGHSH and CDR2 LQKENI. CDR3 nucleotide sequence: TGTGCCAGCTCAACCGTACAGGGGGTATATACAGATACGCAGTATTTT. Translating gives CASSTVQGVYTDTQYF. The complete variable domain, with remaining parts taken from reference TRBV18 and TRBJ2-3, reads NAGVMQNPRHLVRRRGQEARLRCSPMKGHSHVYWYRQLPEEGLKFMVYLQKENIIDESGMPKERFSAEFPKEGPSILRIQQVVRGDSAAYFCASSTVQGVYTDTQYFGPGTRLTVL.

The CDR3 DNA follows: TGCGCCAGCAGCCAAGATAAAGCGGGGGGGGGCCACGAGCAGTACTTC. It encodes CASSQDKAGGGHEQYF. The J gene is TRBJ2-7, the V gene TRBV4-1; 10 positions match TRBD2. This CDR3 is built from 16 residues. With V trimmed by 0 bases and J by 5 bases, 7 bases remained unmatched. The germline gives CDR1 MGHRA, CDR2 YSYEKL.

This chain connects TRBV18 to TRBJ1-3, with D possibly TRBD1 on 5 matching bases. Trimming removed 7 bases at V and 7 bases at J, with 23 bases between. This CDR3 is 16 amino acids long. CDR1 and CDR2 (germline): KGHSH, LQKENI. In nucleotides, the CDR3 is TGTGCCAGCTTCCAAGGCGGGGGGAATCCCTGGAACACCATATATTTT. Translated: CASFQGGGNPWNTIYF.

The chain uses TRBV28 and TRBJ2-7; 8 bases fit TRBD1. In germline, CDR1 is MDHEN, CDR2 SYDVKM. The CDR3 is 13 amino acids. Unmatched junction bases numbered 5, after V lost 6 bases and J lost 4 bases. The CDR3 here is CASRDRGPYEQYF. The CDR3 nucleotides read TGTGCCAGCAGAGACAGGGGTCCGTACGAGCAGTACTTC.

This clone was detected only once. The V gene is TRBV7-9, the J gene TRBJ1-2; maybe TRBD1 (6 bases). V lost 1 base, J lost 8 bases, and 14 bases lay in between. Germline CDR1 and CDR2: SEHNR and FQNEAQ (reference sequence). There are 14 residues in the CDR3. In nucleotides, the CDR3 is TGTGCCAGCAGCTTAGGGCAGGGGAACGGAGGCTACACCTTC. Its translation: CASSLGQGNGGYTF.

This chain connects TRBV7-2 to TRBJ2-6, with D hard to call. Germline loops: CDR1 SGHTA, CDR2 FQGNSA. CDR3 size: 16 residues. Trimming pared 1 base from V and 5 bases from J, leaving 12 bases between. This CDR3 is CASSLELSVWANVLTF. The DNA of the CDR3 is TGTGCCAGCAGCTTAGAACTCTCGGTCTGGGCCAACGTCCTGACTTTC.

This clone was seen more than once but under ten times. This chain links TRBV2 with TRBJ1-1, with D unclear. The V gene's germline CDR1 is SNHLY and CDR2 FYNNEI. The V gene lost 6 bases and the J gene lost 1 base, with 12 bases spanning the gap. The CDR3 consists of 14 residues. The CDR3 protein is CASRNGLANTEAFF. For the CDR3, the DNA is TGTGCCAGCAGAAACGGACTGGCGAACACTGAAGCTTTCTTT. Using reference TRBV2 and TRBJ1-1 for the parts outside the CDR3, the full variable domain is EPEVTQTPSHQVTQMGQEVILRCVPISNHLYFYWYRQILGQKVEFLVSFYNNEISEKSEIFDDQFSVERPDGSNFTLKIRSTKLEDSAMYFCASRNGLANTEAFFGQGTRLTVV.

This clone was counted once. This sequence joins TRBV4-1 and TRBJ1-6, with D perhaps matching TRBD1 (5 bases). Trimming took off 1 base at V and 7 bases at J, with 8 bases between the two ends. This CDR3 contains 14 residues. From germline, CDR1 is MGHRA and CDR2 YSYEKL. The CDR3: CASSQGGENSPLHF. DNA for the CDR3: TGCGCCAGCAGCCAAGGGGGGGAAAATTCACCCCTCCACTTT.

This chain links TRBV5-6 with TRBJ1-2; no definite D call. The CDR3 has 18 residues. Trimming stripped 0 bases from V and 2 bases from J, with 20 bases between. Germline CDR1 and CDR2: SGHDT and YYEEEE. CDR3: CASSLELDQGGPNYGYTF. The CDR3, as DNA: TGTGCCAGCAGCTTGGAGTTGGACCAAGGAGGGCCGAACTATGGCTACACCTTC.

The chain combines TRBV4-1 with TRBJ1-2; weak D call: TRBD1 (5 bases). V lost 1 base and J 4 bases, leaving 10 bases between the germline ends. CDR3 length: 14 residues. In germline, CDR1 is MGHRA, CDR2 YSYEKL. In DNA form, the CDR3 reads TGCGCCAGCAGCCAAGTCGGGGGACTCTATGGCTACACCTTC. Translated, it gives CASSQVGGLYGYTF.

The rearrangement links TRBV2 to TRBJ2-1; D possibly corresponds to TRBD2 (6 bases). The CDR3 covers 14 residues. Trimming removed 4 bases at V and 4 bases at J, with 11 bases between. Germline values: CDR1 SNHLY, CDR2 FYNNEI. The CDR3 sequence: CASSGVAEYNEQFF. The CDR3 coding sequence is TGTGCCAGCAGTGGAGTAGCGGAGTACAATGAGCAGTTCTTC.

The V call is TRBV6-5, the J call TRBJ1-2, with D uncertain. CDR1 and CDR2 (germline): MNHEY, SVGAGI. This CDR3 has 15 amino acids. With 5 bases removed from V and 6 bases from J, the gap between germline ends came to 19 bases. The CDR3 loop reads CASSNPGVADDGYTF. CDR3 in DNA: TGTGCCAGCAGTAACCCTGGAGTGGCGGATGATGGCTACACCTTC.

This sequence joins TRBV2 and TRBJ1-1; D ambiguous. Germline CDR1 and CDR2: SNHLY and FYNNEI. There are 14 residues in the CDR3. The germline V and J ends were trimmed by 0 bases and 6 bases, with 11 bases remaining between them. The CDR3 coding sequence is TGTGCCAGCAGTGAAGCATGGGCCGGGGCTGAAGCTTTCTTT. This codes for CASSEAWAGAEAFF.

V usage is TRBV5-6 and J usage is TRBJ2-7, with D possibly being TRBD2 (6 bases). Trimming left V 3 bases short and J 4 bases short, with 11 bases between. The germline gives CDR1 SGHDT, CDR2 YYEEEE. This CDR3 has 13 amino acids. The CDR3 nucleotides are TGTGCCAGCAGCTACGGGACTTCGTACGAGCAGTACTTC. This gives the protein CASSYGTSYEQYF.

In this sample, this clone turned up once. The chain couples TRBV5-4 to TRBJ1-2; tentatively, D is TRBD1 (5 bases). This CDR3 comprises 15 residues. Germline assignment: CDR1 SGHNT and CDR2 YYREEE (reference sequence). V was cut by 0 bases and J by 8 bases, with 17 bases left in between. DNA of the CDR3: TGTGCCAGCAGCTTGGGGTCCAGGGCTGAATTAGGCTACACCTTC. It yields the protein CASSLGSRAELGYTF.

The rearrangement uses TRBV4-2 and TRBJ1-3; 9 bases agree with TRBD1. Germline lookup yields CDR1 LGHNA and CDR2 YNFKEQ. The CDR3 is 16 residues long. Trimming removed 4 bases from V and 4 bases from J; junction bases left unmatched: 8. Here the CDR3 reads CASSPLTGGKGNTIYF. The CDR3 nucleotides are TGTGCCAGCAGCCCACTGACAGGGGGGAAAGGAAACACCATATATTTT.